The source of this T cell receptor (beta chain) is a study of T cell responses to AZD1222 COVID-19 vaccine. The study, taken as a whole, reports: Donors, mostly white British, included more females; clonal diversity was possibly underestimated. Baseline seropositives among AZD1222 recipients totaled only six or seven. Following two doses of AZD1222, Spike-specific TCR breadth and depth rose.

The table came from immunoSEQ multiplex PCR; TCRdb's copy has only in-frame clones and leaves some out. This table has approximately 80,000 clones, approximately 83% appearing once. Unmatched junction bases numbered 0, after V lost 1 base and J lost 3 bases. The germline gives CDR1 MNHNS, CDR2 SASEGT. This CDR3 comprises 15 residues. Points on this clone: Its antigen remains unknown.

This clonotype originated in an adult who received the AZD1222 COVID-19 vaccine. J is TRBJ2-2 and V is TRBV6-1; TRBD1 aligns across 9 bases. Sequenced here: peripheral blood, sampled 28 days after the second AZD1222 dose. CDR3 loop: CASSEGTGDTGELFF. CDR3 bases: TGTGCCAGCAGTGAAGGGACAGGGGACACCGGGGAGCTGTTTTTT.